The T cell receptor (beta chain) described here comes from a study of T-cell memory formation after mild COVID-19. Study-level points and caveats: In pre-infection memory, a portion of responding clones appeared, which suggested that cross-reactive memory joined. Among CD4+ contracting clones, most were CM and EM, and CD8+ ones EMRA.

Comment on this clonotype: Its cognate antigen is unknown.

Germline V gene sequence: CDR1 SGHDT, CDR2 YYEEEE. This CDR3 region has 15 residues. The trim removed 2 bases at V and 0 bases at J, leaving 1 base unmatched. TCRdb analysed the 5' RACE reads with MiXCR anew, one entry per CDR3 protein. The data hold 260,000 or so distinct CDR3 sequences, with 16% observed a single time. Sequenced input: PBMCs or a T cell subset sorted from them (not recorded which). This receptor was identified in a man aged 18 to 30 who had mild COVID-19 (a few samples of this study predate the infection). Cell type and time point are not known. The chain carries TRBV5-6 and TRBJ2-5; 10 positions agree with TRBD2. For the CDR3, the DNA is TGTGCCAGCAGCTTACTAGCGGGGAACCAAGAGACCCAGTACTTC. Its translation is CASSLLAGNQETQYF.